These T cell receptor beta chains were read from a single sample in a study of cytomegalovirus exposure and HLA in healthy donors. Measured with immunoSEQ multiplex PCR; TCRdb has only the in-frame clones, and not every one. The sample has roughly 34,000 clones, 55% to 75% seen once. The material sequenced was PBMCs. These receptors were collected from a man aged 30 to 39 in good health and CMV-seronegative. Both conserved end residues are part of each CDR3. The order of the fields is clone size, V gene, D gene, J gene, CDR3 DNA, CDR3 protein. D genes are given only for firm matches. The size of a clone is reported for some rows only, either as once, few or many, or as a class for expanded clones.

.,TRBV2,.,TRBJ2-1,TGTGCCAGCAGCAACAATGAGCAGTTCTTC,CASSNNEQFF
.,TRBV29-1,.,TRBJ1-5,TGCAGCGTTGTGTTGAAAGGGAGAGGCGGCAATCAGCCCCAGCATTTT,CSVVLKGRGGNQPQHF
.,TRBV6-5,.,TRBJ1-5,TGTGCCAGCACCCACAGGTGGGATCAGCCCCAGCATTTT,CASTHRWDQPQHF
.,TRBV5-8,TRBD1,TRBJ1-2,TGTGCCAGCAGCATACGACAGGGTAATGGCTACACCTTC,CASSIRQGNGYTF
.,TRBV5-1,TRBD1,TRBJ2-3,TGCGCCAGCAGCTCGAGCCGACAGGGTCTACCCCGGAGTACGCAGTATTTT,CASSSSRQGLPRSTQYF
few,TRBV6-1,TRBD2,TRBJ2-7,TGTGCCAGCAAACCCTTAGCGGGAGCAGTCGGCGAGCAGTACTTC,CASKPLAGAVGEQYF
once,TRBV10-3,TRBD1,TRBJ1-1,TGTGCCATCAGTCCGAGGACAGGGGGCACTGAAGCTTTCTTT,CAISPRTGGTEAFF
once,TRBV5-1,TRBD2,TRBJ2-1,TGCGCCAGCAGCTTGACTAGCGACAATGAGCAGTTCTTC,CASSLTSDNEQFF
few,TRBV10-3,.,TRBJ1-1,TGTGCCGCGGGCGCGGACACTGAAGCTTTCTTT,CAAGADTEAFF
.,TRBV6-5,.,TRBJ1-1,TGTGCCAGCAGCCCCCGGTCGAACACTGAAGCTTTCTTT,CASSPRSNTEAFF
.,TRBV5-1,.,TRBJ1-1,TGCGCCAGCAGCGAGGGACTGTTGAACACTGAAGCTTTCTTT,CASSEGLLNTEAFF
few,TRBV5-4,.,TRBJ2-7,TGTGCCAGCAGCTCAACTCACTACGAGCAGTACTTC,CASSSTHYEQYF
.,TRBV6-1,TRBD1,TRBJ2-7,TGTGCCAGCAGTGAGACCGGGACAGGGGGTAGCGAGCAGTACTTC,CASSETGTGGSEQYF
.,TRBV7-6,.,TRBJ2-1,TGTGCCAGCAGCCCAACCCCTAACTACAATGAGCAGTTCTTC,CASSPTPNYNEQFF
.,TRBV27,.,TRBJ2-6,TGTGCCAGCAGTTCCACTGGGGCCAACGTCCTGACTTTC,CASSSTGANVLTF
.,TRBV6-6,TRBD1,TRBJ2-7,TGTGCCAGCAGTTACGGGGACAGGGACGTTAACGAGCAGTACTTC,CASSYGDRDVNEQYF
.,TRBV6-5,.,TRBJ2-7,TGTGCCAGCACCCACAGGGATAGGACTTACGAGCAGTACTTC,CASTHRDRTYEQYF
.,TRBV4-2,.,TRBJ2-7,TGTGCCAGCAGCCAAGGTGGCCTCAGGGGAAACGAGCAGTACTTC,CASSQGGLRGNEQYF
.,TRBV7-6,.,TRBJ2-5,TGTGCCAGCAGCACAGAGGGCACGGAGACCCAGTACTTC,CASSTEGTETQYF
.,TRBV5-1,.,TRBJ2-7,TGCGCCAGCAGCTTGGACAGCTTCTACGAGCAGTACTTC,CASSLDSFYEQYF